This entry concerns a single TCR beta chain. Original data processing: The authors estimated nucleated cell counts from reference gene primer amplification. TCRdb's copy holds only in-frame clones and misses some; the assay was immunoSEQ multiplex PCR. That table supplies the V and J calls and clone size; D and trimming were determined from the DNA. This table holds 390,000 or so clones, 80% to 90% found once. This sample is drawn from a study of blood T cell repertoires in COVID-19. The wider study: PBMCs, B-cell-depleted T cells, or T cells were the source of the cDNA or gDNA that made up the material.

CDR1 WNHNN and CDR2 SYGVQD come from the germline V gene (reference sequence). The V and J ends lost 2 bases and 2 bases respectively, with 8 bases between them. The CDR3 consists of 14 residues. Adults between roughly 18 and 89 years of age took part from under 25 US areas. V usage is TRBV10-1 and J usage is TRBJ2-3; tentative D call: TRBD2 (6 bases). The TCR originated in a man aged 18-30 years who had recovered from COVID-19. Source material: PBMCs or T cells enriched from blood (not recorded which). CDR3 loop: CASSEGGFTDTQYF. The CDR3 DNA is TGCGCCAGCAGTGAGGGGGGGTTCACAGATACGCAGTATTTT.